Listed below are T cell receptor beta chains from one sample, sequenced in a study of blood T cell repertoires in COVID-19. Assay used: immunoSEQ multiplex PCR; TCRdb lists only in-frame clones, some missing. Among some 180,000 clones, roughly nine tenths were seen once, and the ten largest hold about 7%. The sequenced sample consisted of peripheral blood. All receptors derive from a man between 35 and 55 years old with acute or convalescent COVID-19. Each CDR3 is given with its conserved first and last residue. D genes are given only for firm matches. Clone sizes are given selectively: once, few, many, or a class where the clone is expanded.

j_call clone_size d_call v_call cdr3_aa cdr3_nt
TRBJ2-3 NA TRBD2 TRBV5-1 CASSLLAGGPGDTQYF TGCGCCAGCAGCTTACTAGCGGGGGGGCCCGGAGATACGCAGTATTTT
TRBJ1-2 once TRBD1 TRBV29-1 CSVEGSSRGDSGYTF TGCAGCGTTGAGGGGAGCTCCAGGGGGGATTCTGGCTACACCTTC
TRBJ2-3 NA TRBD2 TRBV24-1 CATSDTKLAGGPDTQYF TGTGCCACCAGTGATACAAAACTAGCGGGGGGCCCTGATACGCAGTATTTT
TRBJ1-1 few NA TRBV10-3 CAITTDKVNTEAFF TGTGCCATCACCACGGACAAGGTGAACACTGAAGCTTTCTTT
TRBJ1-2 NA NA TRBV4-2 CASSQELGPTYSGYTF TGTGCCAGCAGCCAAGAACTGGGGCCCACATATTCTGGCTACACCTTC
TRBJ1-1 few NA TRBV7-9 CASSPQNTEAFF TGTGCCAGCAGCCCACAGAACACTGAAGCTTTCTTT
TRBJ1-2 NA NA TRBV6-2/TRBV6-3 CASSSGANYGYTF TGTGCCAGCAGTAGCGGGGCTAACTATGGCTACACCTTC
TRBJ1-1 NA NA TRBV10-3 CAISETRGHQVSEAFF TGTGCCATCAGTGAGACCCGGGGACACCAAGTTTCTGAAGCTTTCTTT
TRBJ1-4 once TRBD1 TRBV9 CASSVTGIGGGEKLFF TGTGCCAGCAGCGTGACAGGGATCGGAGGGGGTGAAAAACTGTTTTTT
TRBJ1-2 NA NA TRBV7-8 CASSLAVAGPYGYTF TGTGCCAGCAGCTTAGCCGTCGCAGGCCCCTATGGCTACACCTTC
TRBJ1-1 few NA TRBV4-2 CASSLGDTEAFF TGTGCCAGCAGCCTAGGGGACACTGAAGCTTTCTTT
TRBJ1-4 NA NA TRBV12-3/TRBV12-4 CASSIIRGEKLFF TGTGCCAGCAGCATAATAAGAGGGGAAAAACTGTTTTTT
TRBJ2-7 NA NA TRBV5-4 CASSSLFTGYEQYF TGTGCCAGCAGCTCTCTCTTTACAGGTTACGAGCAGTACTTC
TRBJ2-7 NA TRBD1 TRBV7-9 CASSIDREREQYF TGTGCCAGCAGCATAGACAGGGAGCGCGAGCAGTACTTC
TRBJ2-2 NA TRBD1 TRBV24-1 CATSDPGQGQTGELFF TGTGCCACCAGTGATCCGGGACAGGGACAAACCGGGGAGCTGTTTTTT
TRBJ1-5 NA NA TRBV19 CASSEGVGQPQHF TGTGCCAGTAGTGAGGGAGTAGGGCAGCCCCAGCATTTT